One and the same sample provided the 3 T cell receptor beta chains below, sequenced in a study of blood T cell repertoires in COVID-19. Data came from immunoSEQ multiplex PCR; TCRdb stores just in-frame clones and leaves some out. Found here are 50,000 or so clones, roughly nine tenths of them singletons; the top ten hold approximately 15%. The sample taken for sequencing was peripheral blood. The receptor source for this set is a human donor with active COVID-19. The donor label of this sample is uncertain.

The chain uses TRBV6-5 and TRBJ1-5; TRBD1 agrees at 8 bases. J lost 4 bases, V lost 5 bases, and 4 bases had no gene match. Germline values: CDR1 MNHEY, CDR2 SVGAGI. The CDR3 length is 14 residues. CDR3 bases: TGTGCCAGCAGTCGGACAGGGCTAAATCAGCCCCAGCATTTT. This encodes CASSRTGLNQPQHF.

The gene calls are TRBV2 and TRBJ2-1, with TRBD2 matching 7 bases. Looked up from germline, CDR1 is SNHLY and CDR2 is FYNNEI. V lost 2 bases, J lost 1 base, and 2 bases stayed unmatched. The CDR3 extends over 15 amino acids. The DNA for the CDR3 is TGTGCCAGCAGTGAAACGGGGGGATCCTACAATGAGCAGTTCTTC. This codes for CASSETGGSYNEQFF.

The chain recombines TRBV10-3 with TRBJ2-7; 7 bases are a match to TRBD2. CDR3 length: 12 amino acids. Per germline, CDR1 ENHRY and CDR2 SYGVKD. V shed 9 bases and J 5 bases; nucleotides not matched to a gene: 7. The CDR3 protein is CAIWGGVHEQYF. The DNA of the CDR3 is TGTGCCATATGGGGGGGGGTCCACGAGCAGTACTTC.